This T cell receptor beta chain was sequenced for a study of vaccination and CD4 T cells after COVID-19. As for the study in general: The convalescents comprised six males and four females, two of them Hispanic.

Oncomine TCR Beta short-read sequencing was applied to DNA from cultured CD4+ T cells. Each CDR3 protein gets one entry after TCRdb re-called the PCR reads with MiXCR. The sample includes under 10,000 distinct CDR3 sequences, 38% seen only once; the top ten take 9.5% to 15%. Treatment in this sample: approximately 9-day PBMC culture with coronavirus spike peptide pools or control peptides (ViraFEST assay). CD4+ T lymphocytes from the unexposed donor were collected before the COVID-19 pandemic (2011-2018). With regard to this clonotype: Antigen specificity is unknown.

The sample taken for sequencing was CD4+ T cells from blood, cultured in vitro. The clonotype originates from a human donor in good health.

CDR3 sequence: CASSPRLRGSTDTQYF. Here the CDR3 DNA reads TGTGCCAGCAGCCCCCGCCTGCGGGGGAGCACAGATACGCAGTATTTT. The genes are TRBV7-2 and TRBJ2-3, with 7 bases identical to TRBD2. This CDR3 is built from 16 residues. V lost 5 bases and J lost 0; bases outside the gene matches: 8. Germline V gene sequence: CDR1 SGHTA, CDR2 FQGNSA. Full variable domain (outside the CDR3, taken from reference TRBV7-2 and TRBJ2-3): GAGVSQSPSNKVTEKGKDVELRCDPISGHTALYWYRQSLGQGLEFLIYFQGNSAPDKSGLPSDRFSAERTGGSVSTLTIQRTQQEDSAVYLCASSPRLRGSTDTQYFGPGTRLTVL.